This TCR beta chain was obtained from a study of CD8+ T cells in alopecia areata. Treatment described: oral pan-JAK inhibitor, 5-10 mg twice daily. Extracted RNA was reverse transcribed, and the resulting cDNA served as sequencing template. The table came from immunoSEQ multiplex PCR; TCRdb's copy has only in-frame clones and leaves some out. The table records about 140,000 clones, around 83% of them present only once. A note on this clone: Its antigen remains unidentified.

Study findings and constraints: It was observed that many expanded lesional clones persisted in scalp and blood during tofacitinib. Patients showed less clear TCR sequence sharing than mice, possibly partly because of HLA diversity. Only one nonresponder was present, which leaves the link between baseline CD8+ expansion and response uncertain.

Deletions cut 6 bases from V and 3 bases from J, with 12 bases between. CDR1 is LNHDA, CDR2 SQIVND, per germline (reference sequence). The CDR3 has 13 amino acids. The V gene is TRBV19, the J gene TRBJ2-7; the D is unclear. This clonotype originated in a human donor with alopecia areata. The sample consisted of CD8+ T cells sorted from blood, taken at week 4, from a patient treated with tofacitinib. CDR3 sequence reads: CASSLRPDYEQYF. In nucleotides, the CDR3 is TGTGCCAGTAGCCTTCGACCAGACTACGAGCAGTACTTC.